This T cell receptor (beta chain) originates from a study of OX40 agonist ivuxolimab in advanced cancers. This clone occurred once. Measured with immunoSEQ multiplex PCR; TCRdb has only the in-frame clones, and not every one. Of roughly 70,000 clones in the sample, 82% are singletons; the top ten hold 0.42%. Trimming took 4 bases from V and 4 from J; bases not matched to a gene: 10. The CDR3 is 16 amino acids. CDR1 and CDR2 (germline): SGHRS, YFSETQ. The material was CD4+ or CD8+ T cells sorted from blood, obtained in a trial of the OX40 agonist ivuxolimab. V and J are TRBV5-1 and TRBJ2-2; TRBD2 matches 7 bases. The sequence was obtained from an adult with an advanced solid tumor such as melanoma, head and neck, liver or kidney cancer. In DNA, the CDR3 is TGCGCCAGCAGCATCCGTACTAGCGTAAGCACCGGGGAGCTGTTTTTT. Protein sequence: CASSIRTSVSTGELFF.